This T cell receptor beta chain was captured by sequencing in a study of cytomegalovirus exposure and HLA in healthy donors. About the research overall: About 80 million unique TCR sequences came from HLA-typed donors in an early release.

60 Vbeta and 13 Jbeta primers were used in PCR. Generated by immunoSEQ multiplex PCR, the TCRdb table keeps only in-frame clones and is missing some. The table lists roughly 200,000 clones, more than 65% of them singletons. This clone occurred once. The antigen is undetermined. The study, taken as a whole, reports: In a later analysis, productive TCRs from donors in an Asian-associated ancestry cluster reportedly carried fewer N-insertions than the cohort mean. According to reports, the classifier identified cytomegalovirus status with high specificity and sensitivity. Most subjects had HLA-A and HLA-B alleles reportedly predicted accurately by TCR beta sequences.

Germline lookup yields CDR1 MNHNY and CDR2 SVGAGI (reference sequence). The CDR3 has 13 residues. Trimming shortened V by 4 bases and J by 7 bases, and 11 bases separated the two germline ends. V usage is TRBV6-6 and J usage is TRBJ2-1, with D possibly TRBD1 on 6 matching bases. The sample was PBMCs. The sequence derives from a woman between 50 and 59 years old in good health and CMV-seronegative. This CDR3 reads CASSSSGVNEQFF. As DNA, the CDR3 is TGTGCCAGCAGTTCTTCAGGGGTTAATGAGCAGTTCTTC.